Below, 27 T cell receptor beta chains from the same sample are listed, as sequenced in a study of blood T cells in healthy people across ages. Then a second PCR, running roughly 7 to 11 cycles, was carried out with a sample-barcoded 5' primer and a J-beta primer mix. TCRdb recomputed calls from the 5' RACE reads with MiXCR, one row per CDR3 protein. Of about a million distinct CDR3 sequences listed, around 49% are singletons. The sample was blood. The source of these receptors is a man younger than 40 in good health.

This clonotype was picked up a small number of times. V is TRBV7-2 and J is TRBJ2-2; D perhaps matches TRBD1 (5 bases). Germline V gene data show CDR1 as SGHTA and CDR2 as FQGNSA. The CDR3 runs 15 residues. V shed 5 bases and J shed 2 bases, with 12 bases lying between them. CDR3 in amino acids: CASSPTQVNTGELFF. DNA of the CDR3: TGTGCCAGCAGCCCGACACAGGTTAACACCGGGGAGCTGTTTTTT.

The chain couples TRBV28 to TRBJ2-7; possible D gene TRBD1, 5 bases. The end of the DNA is better explained by TRBJ2-5, so the J call may be wrong. The CDR3 is 16 amino acids. The germline CDR1 and CDR2 sequences are MDHEN and SYDVKM. CDR3 in amino acids: CASSSPSGSSSETQYF. CDR3 in DNA: TGTGCCAGCAGTTCACCCTCAGGGTCGAGTTCGGAGACCCAGTACTTC.

A few counts support this clonotype. The V and J genes are TRBV3-1 and TRBJ2-5; TRBD2 aligns across 10 bases. After removal of 1 base from V and 2 bases from J, the junction contained 7 bases not matched to a gene. The CDR3 sequence is 17 residues long. CDR1 LGHDT and CDR2 YNNKEL come from the germline V gene (reference sequence). Here the CDR3 DNA reads TGTGCCAGCAGCCAAGGTACTAGCGGGAAGATTCAAGAGACCCAGTACTTC. Its protein is CASSQGTSGKIQETQYF.

The genes are TRBV5-5 and TRBJ1-4; D possibly corresponds to TRBD1 (5 bases). Per germline, CDR1 SGHKS and CDR2 YYEKEE (reference sequence). V gave up 4 bases and J gave up 1 base, with 11 bases separating them. The CDR3 length is 15 residues. The CDR3 DNA follows: TGTGCCAGCAGCCACAGGATCCGAACTAATGAAAAACTGTTTTTT. It yields the protein CASSHRIRTNEKLFF.

CDR3 nucleotide sequence: TGTGCCAGCAGCCCCCCGGGGGGCCCTGAAGCTTTCTTT. Translated: CASSPPGGPEAFF. The chain uses TRBV7-9 and TRBJ1-1; maybe TRBD1 (6 bases). Germline-derived CDR1 and CDR2 are SEHNR and FQNEAQ (reference sequence). This CDR3 is built from 13 residues. V gave up 5 bases and J gave up 6 bases, with 13 bases separating them.

With respect to this clonotype: A much larger clonotype is one base distant, so this may be a read error. The V gene is TRBV7-2, the J gene TRBJ2-6; D might be TRBD1 (5 bases). CDR1 and CDR2 from the germline V gene are SGHTA and FQGNSA. The CDR3 runs 16 residues. CDR3 sequence: CASSLDGYSGANALTF. CDR3 nucleotide sequence: TGTGCCAGCAGCTTAGATGGGTACTCTGGGGCCAACGCCCTGACTTTC.

The CDR3 DNA reads TGTGCCAGCAGTTTCTGGGGGACTATGGACGAGCAGTACTTC. Protein product: CASSFWGTMDEQYF. This rearrangement joins TRBV6-2 or TRBV6-3 to TRBJ2-7, with TRBD2 identical over 7 bases. The V and J ends lost 4 bases and 5 bases, in that order; junction bases with no gene match: 8. This CDR3 has 14 residues. CDR1 is MNHEY and CDR2 is SVGEGT in the germline V gene.

This clonotype was seen more than once but under ten times. The junction departs from germline at one end; a sequencing error may be responsible. The CDR3 loop is CASSPGRERSYEQYF. The CDR3 DNA reads TGTGCCAGCAGCCCAGGCAGGGAAAGGTCCTACGAGCAGTACTTT. The chain employs TRBV7-2 and TRBJ2-7, with TRBD1 as a possible D gene (5 bases). This CDR3 contains 15 residues. Germline lookup yields CDR1 SGHTA and CDR2 FQGNSA. The full variable domain, with the rest looked up from reference TRBV7-2 and TRBJ2-7, is GAGVSQSPSNKVTEKGKDVELRCDPISGHTALYWYRQSLGQGLEFLIYFQGNSAPDKSGLPSDRFSAERTGGSVSTLTIQRTQQEDSAVYLCASSPGRERSYEQYFGPGTRLTVT.

V usage is TRBV29-1 and J usage is TRBJ1-1; tentatively, D is TRBD1 (6 bases). The length of the CDR3 is 11 residues. The germline V and J ends were trimmed by 4 bases and 13 bases, with 16 bases remaining between them. Per the germline V gene, CDR1 is SQVTM and CDR2 is ANQGSEA. CDR3 DNA sequence: TGCAGCGTTGGGGGGGCAGGGCATAGTTTCTTT. This codes for CSVGGAGHSFF.

The chain joins TRBV12-3 or TRBV12-4 to TRBJ2-7; 8 bases agree with TRBD1. Unmatched junction bases numbered 5, after V lost 7 bases and J lost 3 bases. The CDR3 is made up of 13 amino acids. CDR3 residues: CASNPGGRYEQYF. The CDR3 bases are TGTGCCAGCAATCCAGGGGGCCGCTACGAGCAGTACTTC.

The gene calls are TRBV7-6 and TRBJ2-1, with 9 bases fitting TRBD1. This CDR3 has 15 residues. Per the germline V gene, CDR1 is SGHVS and CDR2 is FNYEAQ. J lost 5 bases, V lost 5 bases, and 7 bases had no gene match. CDR3 in DNA: TGTGCCAGCAGCGTACAGGGGGCGCCGAACAATGAGCAGTTCTTC. This encodes CASSVQGAPNNEQFF.

This clonotype occurred once. At one of its ends the junction is not consistent with the germline gene, which may arise from a read error. The V and J genes are TRBV20-1 and TRBJ2-1, with D hard to call. CDR1 DFQATT and CDR2 SNEGSKA come from the germline V gene (reference sequence). This CDR3 comprises 15 residues. The CDR3 loop is CSARKSPSSDNEHFF. CDR3 sequence (DNA): TGCAGTGCTAGAAAATCCCCCAGCTCCGACAATGAGCATTTCTTC.

This clonotype came up a few times. The chain joins TRBV10-3 to TRBJ2-5; D is unresolved. Germline CDR1 and CDR2: ENHRY and SYGVKD. The V end was cut by 5 bases, the J end by 0 bases, with 7 bases between. This CDR3 region has 13 residues. The CDR3 DNA sequence: TGTGCCATCAGTCTGGACGACCAAGAGACCCAGTACTTC. This sequence encodes CAISLDDQETQYF.

Remarks on this clonotype: A read error may be the cause here, since a much bigger clone is one base away. The chain recombines TRBV25-1 with TRBJ2-7, with D maybe TRBD1 (6 bases). Trimming pared 6 bases from V and 3 bases from J, leaving 9 bases between. Germline CDR1 is MGHDK and CDR2 is SYGVNS. This CDR3 is built from 12 residues. CDR3 loop: CASSQGHYEQYF. CDR3 DNA: TGTGCCAGCAGCCAGGGGCACTACGAGCAGTACTTC.

The CDR3 spells CASSPLRQDTEAFF. DNA for the CDR3: TGTGCCAGCAGTCCGTTGAGACAAGACACTGAAGCTTTCTTT. This chain uses TRBV6-5 with TRBJ1-1; D gene unclear. Germline loops: CDR1 MNHEY, CDR2 SVGAGI. This CDR3 spans 14 amino acids. The ends were cut back, 5 bases at V and 3 bases at J, with 13 bases in the middle.

This chain joins TRBV12-5 and TRBJ2-1, with D uncertain. CDR1 is LGHNT, CDR2 FRNRAP, per germline. The V end lost 1 base, the J end lost 11 bases, and 6 bases lay between the germline ends. The CDR3 runs 11 residues. CDR3 sequence reads: CASGLEGQQFF. In DNA, the CDR3 is TGTGCTAGTGGTTTGGAGGGTCAGCAGTTCTTC.

A few counts support this clonotype. The gene calls are TRBV5-5 and TRBJ2-1, with TRBD1 matching over 10 bases. The CDR3 has 14 amino acids. Germline V gene sequence: CDR1 SGHKS, CDR2 YYEKEE (reference sequence). Losses at the gene ends were 4 bases for V and 9 bases for J; bases not matched to a gene: 7. The CDR3 reads CASSEGQGIGEQFF. The CDR3 DNA follows: TGTGCCAGCAGCGAGGGACAGGGGATTGGTGAGCAGTTCTTC.

The chain combines TRBV11-2 with TRBJ2-5; no clear D gene. This CDR3 region has 14 residues. V shed 7 bases and J shed 1 base, with 13 bases lying between them. The germline V gene has CDR1 SGHAT and CDR2 FQNNGV. CDR3 amino acids: CASTLDRTQETQYF. DNA of the CDR3: TGTGCCAGCACCCTAGATAGGACCCAAGAGACCCAGTACTTC.

The table lists this clonotype with many counts. This sequence joins TRBV5-1 and TRBJ2-5, with 7 positions matching TRBD1. Per germline, CDR1 SGHRS and CDR2 YFSETQ. The length of the CDR3 is 14 residues. V lost 2 bases, J lost 2 bases, and 3 bases stayed unmatched. CDR3 protein: CASSLGQAQETQYF. As DNA, the CDR3 is TGCGCCAGCAGCTTAGGACAGGCGCAAGAGACCCAGTACTTC.

This clonotype has only a few counts. The chain is built from TRBV6-2 or TRBV6-3 and TRBJ2-1; 14 bases agree with TRBD2. Germline-derived CDR1 and CDR2 are MNHEY and SVGEGT. The ends lost 6 bases at V and 2 bases at J; junction bases unmatched: 3. The CDR3 runs to 16 residues. The CDR3 nucleotides are TGTGCCAGCAGCCGACTAGCGGGGGGGACCTACAATGAGCAGTTCTTC. Translating gives CASSRLAGGTYNEQFF.

In this sample, this clonotype turned up a few times. The gene calls are TRBV4-1 and TRBJ1-2; D ambiguous. Germline assignment: CDR1 MGHRA and CDR2 YSYEKL. The length of the CDR3 is 15 residues. V shed 1 base and J shed 7 bases, with 16 bases lying between them. CDR3 DNA: TGCGCCAGCAGCCAAGTCGGCAGAGGTGAATCTGGCTACACCTTC. Its protein product is CASSQVGRGESGYTF.

At least ten counts were recorded for this clonotype. At one boundary the junction diverges from the germline segment, which might be a read error. The V call is TRBV12-3 or TRBV12-4, the J call TRBJ2-5, with 7 bases fitting TRBD1. The CDR3 spans 14 residues. CDR3 region: CASSPSTGTENQYF. The CDR3 nucleotides are TGTGCCAGCAGCCCTAGTACCGGGACAGAGAACCAGTACTTC.

The chain employs TRBV29-1 and TRBJ1-4, with D possibly TRBD1 on 5 matching bases. Trimming removed 8 bases at V and 6 bases at J, with 16 bases between. Looked up from germline, CDR1 is SQVTM and CDR2 is ANQGSEA. The CDR3 contains 13 residues. Here the CDR3 reads CSIMETAYEKLFF. The CDR3 nucleotides are TGCAGCATTATGGAGACAGCCTATGAAAAACTGTTTTTT.

On this clonotype itself: One end of the junction does not line up with germline, which may come from a read error. The chain combines TRBV7-2 with TRBJ1-1, with D possibly being TRBD1 (6 bases). CDR1 is SGHTA and CDR2 is FQGNSA in the germline V gene. This CDR3 contains 14 residues. The CDR3 reads CAGSAGGSVTEAFF. The CDR3 DNA is TGTGCCGGCAGTGCGGGGGGCTCGGTCACTGAAGCTTTCTTT.

The V gene is TRBV6-5, the J gene TRBJ2-1, with D perhaps TRBD2 (5 bases). This CDR3 has 16 amino acids. Germline lookup yields CDR1 MNHEY and CDR2 SVGAGI. With 5 bases removed from V and 5 bases from J, the gap between germline ends came to 19 bases. The CDR3 region is CASSTTLASSDNEQFF. The CDR3 nucleotides read TGTGCCAGCAGTACCACTTTAGCGAGTTCTGACAATGAGCAGTTCTTC.

The V gene is TRBV20-1, the J gene TRBJ2-3; no firm D call. Trimming cost V 6 bases and J 1 base, with 14 bases left between them. Per germline, CDR1 DFQATT and CDR2 SNEGSKA (reference sequence). This CDR3 has 14 residues. CDR3 in amino acids: CSAPEPLRTDTQYF. CDR3 DNA: TGCAGTGCGCCAGAGCCTCTCCGCACAGATACGCAGTATTTT.

Only a few counts were recorded for this clonotype. The rearrangement uses TRBV10-3 and TRBJ2-1, with TRBD1 matching 7 bases. CDR1 and CDR2 (germline): ENHRY, SYGVKD. The J segment lost 4 bases and the V segment lost 2 bases, leaving 8 bases of the junction unmatched. There are 16 residues in the CDR3. The chain's CDR3 is CAISEKGQIGYNEQFF. The CDR3 bases are TGTGCCATCAGTGAGAAGGGACAGATTGGATACAATGAGCAGTTCTTC.